This T cell receptor (beta chain) emerged from a study of T cells expressing NK-cell markers. CDR3 length: 14 residues. The V gene's germline CDR1 is MNHEY and CDR2 SVGAGI. With the 5' RACE reads reprocessed, TCRdb shows one record per CDR3 protein and no DNA. Its table records 350,000 to 450,000 distinct CDR3 sequences. This TCR came from a man aged 18 to 69 in good health. The chain has TRBV6-5 and TRBJ1-4; TCRdb indicates TRBD1, and absent DNA this call remains unverified. Sequencing input: blood T cells: a sorted CD56 or NKG2C T cell subset, CD4+ or CD8+ T cells, or bulk PBMC T cells (not recorded which). This CDR3 is CASSSKGINEKLFF.